A selection of T cell receptor beta chains follows, all from one sample in a study of OX40 agonist ivuxolimab in advanced cancers. Sequenced by immunoSEQ multiplex PCR; TCRdb stores in-frame clones only, minus some. There are 75,000 to 80,000 clones in the sample; 85% to 90% occur only once, and more than 0.45% lies in the top ten. The source was CD4+ or CD8+ T cells sorted from blood, collected in a trial of the OX40 agonist ivuxolimab. The receptors originated from an adult with an advanced solid tumor such as melanoma, head and neck, liver or kidney cancer. Each CDR3 is given with its conserved first and last residue. A D gene is named only where the DNA matches it firmly. Clone size is given for some rows only: seen once, a few or many times, or a class if the clone is expanded.

CDR3,DNA,J,D,size,V
CAISGGDTIYF,TGTGCCATCAGTGGGGGGGACACCATATATTTT,TRBJ1-3,-,-,TRBV10-3
CASSDDLGGETQYF,TGTGCCAGCAGTGATGATCTAGGGGGAGAGACCCAGTACTTC,TRBJ2-5,-,-,TRBV2
CASSLGQPNTGELFF,TGCGCCAGCAGCCTGGGACAGCCGAACACCGGGGAGCTGTTTTTT,TRBJ2-2,TRBD1,-,TRBV5-1
CASSEDRRSTTGYTF,TGTGCCAGCAGTGAAGATAGGCGGTCCACCACTGGCTACACCTTC,TRBJ1-2,-,-,TRBV6-1
CASSPHGSSYEQYF,TGTGCCAGCAGTCCCCACGGGAGCTCCTACGAGCAGTACTTC,TRBJ2-7,-,-,TRBV6-5
CATEIGTGYGYTF,TGTGCCACTGAAATCGGGACAGGCTATGGCTACACCTTC,TRBJ1-2,TRBD1,-,TRBV6-6
CASGLVRGLAGYEQYF,TGTGCTAGTGGTTTGGTACGGGGACTAGCGGGGTACGAGCAGTACTTC,TRBJ2-7,TRBD2,-,TRBV12-5
CASSPWTGHVMGTGELFF,TGTGCCAGCTCACCCTGGACGGGACACGTCATGGGAACCGGGGAGCTGTTTTTT,TRBJ2-2,-,once,TRBV18
CASSDSAGRYGYTF,TGTGCCAGCAGTGACTCGGCAGGGCGCTATGGCTACACCTTC,TRBJ1-2,-,-,TRBV6-4
CASSLDGGKLFF,TGTGCCAGCAGCTTAGACGGGGGGAAACTGTTTTTT,TRBJ1-4,-,-,TRBV9
CASNLGGNQPQHF,TGTGCCAGTAACCTAGGGGGCAATCAGCCCCAGCATTTT,TRBJ1-5,-,-,TRBV19
CASSLVASGTDTQYF,TGTGCCAGCAGCTTAGTCGCTAGCGGCACAGATACGCAGTATTTT,TRBJ2-3,-,-,TRBV11-2
CASSLAGVTGELFF,TGTGCCAGCAGCCTAGCGGGAGTAACCGGGGAGCTGTTTTTT,TRBJ2-2,TRBD2,-,TRBV7-9
CASSRGGSLDSYEQYF,TGTGCCAGCAGCCGGGGGGGGAGCCTGGACAGCTACGAGCAGTACTTC,TRBJ2-7,TRBD2,-,TRBV7-2
CASTPGRGNQPQHF,TGTGCCAGTACTCCGGGCAGGGGTAATCAGCCCCAGCATTTT,TRBJ1-5,-,-,TRBV4-2
CASIPTRGTGTEAFF,TGTGCCAGCATCCCGACGAGGGGGACGGGTACTGAAGCTTTCTTT,TRBJ1-1,-,-,TRBV6-1
CASRPSMNTEAFF,TGTGCCAGCAGGCCTAGTATGAACACTGAAGCTTTCTTT,TRBJ1-1,-,-,TRBV5-4
CASSLSSPEAFF,TGTGCCAGCAGCTTATCTTCCCCTGAAGCTTTCTTT,TRBJ1-1,-,-,TRBV11-2
CASGQEQGGWFEAFF,TGTGCTAGTGGTCAGGAACAGGGTGGCTGGTTTGAAGCTTTCTTT,TRBJ1-1,-,-,TRBV12-5
CASRRLENTGELFF,TGCGCCAGCAGACGACTGGAAAACACCGGGGAGCTGTTTTTT,TRBJ2-2,-,-,TRBV5-1
CASSPPVARAEETQYF,TGTGCCAGCTCACCACCGGTCGCTAGGGCGGAGGAGACCCAGTACTTC,TRBJ2-5,-,-,TRBV18
CASSQVRLSTDTQYF,TGCGCCAGCAGCCAAGTTAGATTATCCACAGATACGCAGTATTTT,TRBJ2-3,-,-,TRBV4-1
CSGMTGGGNIQYF,TGCAGCGGTATGACAGGGGGCGGAAACATTCAGTACTTC,TRBJ2-4,TRBD1,-,TRBV29-1
CASSIVLGSGRYNEQFF,TGTGCCAGTAGTATAGTGTTGGGTAGCGGGAGGTACAATGAGCAGTTCTTC,TRBJ2-1,TRBD2,once,TRBV19
CAISESGVSGNTIYF,TGTGCCATCAGTGAGTCAGGGGTTTCTGGAAACACCATATATTTT,TRBJ1-3,-,-,TRBV10-3
CASSPGGAGYGYTF,TGTGCCAGCAGCCCAGGGGGCGCCGGCTATGGCTACACCTTC,TRBJ1-2,TRBD1,-,TRBV5-4
CASSPGQGRDEQFF,TGTGCCAGCTCGCCCGGACAGGGTCGGGATGAGCAGTTCTTC,TRBJ2-1,TRBD1,-,TRBV18
CASRKPGQGSEQYF,TGTGCCAGCAGAAAACCGGGACAGGGAAGCGAGCAGTACTTC,TRBJ2-7,TRBD1,-,TRBV11-2
CASSNRALSTDTQYF,TGTGCCAGCTCCAACAGGGCATTAAGCACAGATACGCAGTATTTT,TRBJ2-3,-,-,TRBV19
CASSGGNTGELFF,TGTGCCAGCAGTGGGGGAAACACCGGGGAGCTGTTTTTT,TRBJ2-2,-,-,TRBV6-1
CATSREGVRLYEQYF,TGTGCCACCAGCAGAGAGGGGGTTCGGCTCTACGAGCAGTACTTC,TRBJ2-7,-,-,TRBV15
CASSVTVGYGYTF,TGTGCCAGCAGTGTGACCGTCGGCTATGGCTACACCTTC,TRBJ1-2,-,few,TRBV6-1
CASSPGHDTDTQYF,TGCGCCAGCAGCCCCGGACACGACACAGATACGCAGTATTTT,TRBJ2-3,-,-,TRBV5-1
CASSDRTSGNTIYF,TGTGCCAGCAGCGACCGCACCTCTGGAAACACCATATATTTT,TRBJ1-3,-,-,TRBV9
CASSPSLAATADTQYF,TGTGCCAGCAGCCCAAGTCTGGCGGCCACGGCAGATACGCAGTATTTT,TRBJ2-3,-,-,TRBV9
CSVEWRDRSNYEQYF,TGCAGCGTTGAGTGGCGGGACAGAAGTAACTACGAGCAGTACTTC,TRBJ2-7,-,-,TRBV29-1
CASSRPGTGVVNQPQHF,TGTGCCAGCAGTCGTCCCGGGACAGGGGTAGTCAATCAGCCCCAGCATTTT,TRBJ1-5,TRBD1,-,TRBV2
CASSMMGFSGNTIYF,TGTGCCAGTAGTATGATGGGATTCTCTGGAAACACCATATATTTT,TRBJ1-3,-,-,TRBV19
CASSQAGGDSTYGYTF,TGTGCCAGCAGCCAAGCCGGAGGAGACAGCACATATGGCTACACCTTC,TRBJ1-2,-,-,TRBV14
CASSSHHGTGVEEQYF,TGTGCCAGCAGTTCCCACCACGGGACAGGGGTAGAAGAGCAGTACTTC,TRBJ2-7,TRBD1,-,TRBV27
CASSPLTPNTGELFF,TGCGCCAGCAGCCCCCTGACCCCGAACACCGGGGAGCTGTTTTTT,TRBJ2-2,-,-,TRBV5-1
CATGEGLETQYF,TGTGCCACCGGTGAGGGGTTAGAGACCCAGTACTTC,TRBJ2-5,-,-,TRBV15
CASSSPYEQYF,TGTGCCAGCAGTTCTCCTTACGAGCAGTACTTC,TRBJ2-7,-,-,TRBV6-5
CASSFTLNTEAFF,TGTGCCAGCAGCTTCACATTGAACACTGAAGCTTTCTTT,TRBJ1-1,-,-,TRBV14
CASSQGAVGGLEQFF,TGTGCCAGCAGCCAAGGAGCAGTAGGGGGCCTAGAGCAGTTCTTC,TRBJ2-1,TRBD1,-,TRBV14
CASSSSGQPNTEAFF,TGTGCCAGCTCCTCGTCCGGACAGCCGAACACTGAAGCTTTCTTT,TRBJ1-1,-,-,TRBV18
CAWSPTGLNRETQYF,TGTGCCTGGAGCCCGACAGGGTTGAATCGGGAGACCCAGTACTTC,TRBJ2-5,TRBD1,-,TRBV30
CASRVGTTYEQYF,TGTGCCAGCAGAGTTGGAACAACCTACGAGCAGTACTTC,TRBJ2-7,-,-,TRBV6-5
CAWSLPGLAGITGELFF,TGTGCCTGGAGTTTACCGGGACTAGCGGGAATCACCGGGGAGCTGTTTTTT,TRBJ2-2,TRBD2,-,TRBV30
CASSFHADMEKLFF,TGCGCCAGCAGCTTTCATGCTGACATGGAAAAACTGTTTTTT,TRBJ1-4,-,once,TRBV5-1
CASSLDQGEQYF,TGTGCCAGCAGCCTGGATCAAGGCGAGCAGTACTTC,TRBJ2-7,-,-,TRBV5-4
CASEAGRNGNTIYF,TGTGCCAGCGAGGCAGGGAGAAATGGAAACACCATATATTTT,TRBJ1-3,-,-,TRBV6-1
CASSSQGWETQYF,TGTGCCAGCAGCTCACAGGGATGGGAGACCCAGTACTTC,TRBJ2-5,-,-,TRBV7-2
CASRIGGTYEQYF,TGTGCCAGCCGAATCGGGGGCACCTACGAGCAGTACTTC,TRBJ2-7,-,-,TRBV28
CASSTTGGGSGNTIYF,TGTGCCAGCAGCACCACAGGGGGCGGTTCTGGAAACACCATATATTTT,TRBJ1-3,TRBD1,-,TRBV7-9